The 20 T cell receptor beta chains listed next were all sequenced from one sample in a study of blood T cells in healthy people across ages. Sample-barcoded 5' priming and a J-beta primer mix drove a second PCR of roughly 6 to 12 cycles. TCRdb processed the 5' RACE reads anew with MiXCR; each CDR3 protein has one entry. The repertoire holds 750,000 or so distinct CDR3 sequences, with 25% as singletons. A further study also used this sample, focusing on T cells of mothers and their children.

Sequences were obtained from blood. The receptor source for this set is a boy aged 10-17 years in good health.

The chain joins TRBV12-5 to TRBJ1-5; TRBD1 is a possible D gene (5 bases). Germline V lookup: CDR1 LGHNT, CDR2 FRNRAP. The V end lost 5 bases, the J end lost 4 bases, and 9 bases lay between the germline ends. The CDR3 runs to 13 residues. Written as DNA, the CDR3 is TGTGCTAGTGGTCCGACAGTAAATCAGCCCCAGCATTTT. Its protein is CASGPTVNQPQHF.

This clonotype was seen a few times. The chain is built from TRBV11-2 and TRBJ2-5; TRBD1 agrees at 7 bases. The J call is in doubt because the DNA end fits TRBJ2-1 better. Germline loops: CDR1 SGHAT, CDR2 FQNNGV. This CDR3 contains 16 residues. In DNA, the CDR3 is TGTGCCAGCAGTCGAGCCTCCGGGACAGTGTTGGATGAGCAGTTCTTC. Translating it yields CASSRASGTVLDEQFF.

The CDR3 protein is CSVSGVDIQYF. In DNA, the CDR3 is TGCAGCGTTTCCGGCGTGGACATTCAGTACTTC. The V call is TRBV29-1, the J call TRBJ2-4; D remains ambiguous. The CDR3 contains 11 residues. Per germline, CDR1 SQVTM and CDR2 ANQGSEA. V lost 5 bases and J 8 bases, leaving 10 bases between the germline ends.

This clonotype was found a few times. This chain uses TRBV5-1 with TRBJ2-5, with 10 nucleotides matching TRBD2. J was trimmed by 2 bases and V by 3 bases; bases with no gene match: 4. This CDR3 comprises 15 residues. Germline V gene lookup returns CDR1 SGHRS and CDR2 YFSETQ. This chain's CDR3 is CASSWTSGPQETQYF. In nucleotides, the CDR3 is TGCGCCAGCAGCTGGACTAGCGGACCTCAAGAGACCCAGTACTTC.

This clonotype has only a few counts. The CDR3 loop reads CSVGGQTTDTQYF. The CDR3 DNA sequence: TGCAGCGTTGGTGGACAGACCACAGATACGCAGTATTTT. The chain carries TRBV29-1 and TRBJ2-3; maybe TRBD1 (6 bases). CDR1 and CDR2 (germline): SQVTM, ANQGSEA. V was clipped by 4 bases and J by 2 bases, with 10 bases between them. There are 13 residues in the CDR3.

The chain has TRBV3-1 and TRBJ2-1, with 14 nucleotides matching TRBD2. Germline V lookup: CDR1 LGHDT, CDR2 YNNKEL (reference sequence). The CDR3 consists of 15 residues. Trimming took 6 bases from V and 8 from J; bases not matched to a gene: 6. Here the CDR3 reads CASRTSGRAVYEQFF. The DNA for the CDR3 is TGTGCCAGCAGGACTAGCGGGAGGGCCGTCTATGAGCAGTTCTTC.

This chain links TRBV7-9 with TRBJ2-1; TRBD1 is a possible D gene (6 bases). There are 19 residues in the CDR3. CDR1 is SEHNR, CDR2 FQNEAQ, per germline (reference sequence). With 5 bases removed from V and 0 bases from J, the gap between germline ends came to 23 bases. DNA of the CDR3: TGTGCCAGCAGCGGATTACTGACAGGTCTCATTAGCTCCTACAATGAGCAGTTCTTC. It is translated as CASSGLLTGLISSYNEQFF.

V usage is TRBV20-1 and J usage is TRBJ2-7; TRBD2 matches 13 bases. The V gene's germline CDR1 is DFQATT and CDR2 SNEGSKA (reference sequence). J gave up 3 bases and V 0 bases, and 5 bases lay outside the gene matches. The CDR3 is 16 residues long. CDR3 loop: CSARELAGGPNYEQYF. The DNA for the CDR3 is TGCAGTGCTAGAGAACTAGCGGGAGGGCCGAACTACGAGCAGTACTTC.

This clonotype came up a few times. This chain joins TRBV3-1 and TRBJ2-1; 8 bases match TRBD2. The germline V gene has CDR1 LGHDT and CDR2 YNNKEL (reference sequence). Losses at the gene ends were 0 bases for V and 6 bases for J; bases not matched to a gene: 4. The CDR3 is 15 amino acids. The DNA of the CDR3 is TGTGCCAGCAGCCAAGATTGGCTAGCGGGCAATGAGCAGTTCTTC. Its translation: CASSQDWLAGNEQFF.

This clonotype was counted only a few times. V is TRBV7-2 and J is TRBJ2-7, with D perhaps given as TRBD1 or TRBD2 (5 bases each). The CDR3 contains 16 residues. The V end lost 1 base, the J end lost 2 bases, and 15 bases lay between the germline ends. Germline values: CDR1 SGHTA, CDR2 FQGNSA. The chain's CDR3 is CASSLDLGTGAYEQYF. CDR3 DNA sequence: TGTGCCAGCAGCTTAGACCTCGGGACCGGAGCCTACGAGCAGTACTTC.

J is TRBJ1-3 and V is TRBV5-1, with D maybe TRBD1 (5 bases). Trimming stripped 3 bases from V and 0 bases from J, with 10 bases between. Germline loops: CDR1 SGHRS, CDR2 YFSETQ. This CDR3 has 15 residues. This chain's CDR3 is CASSSGPLSGNTIYF. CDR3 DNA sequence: TGCGCCAGCAGCTCGGGACCGCTCTCTGGAAACACCATATATTTT. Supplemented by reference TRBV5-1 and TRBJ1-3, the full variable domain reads KAGVTQTPRYLIKTRGQQVTLSCSPISGHRSVSWYQQTPGQGLQFLFEYFSETQRNKGNFPGRFSGRQFSNSRSEMNVSTLELGDSALYLCASSSGPLSGNTIYFGEGSWLTVV.

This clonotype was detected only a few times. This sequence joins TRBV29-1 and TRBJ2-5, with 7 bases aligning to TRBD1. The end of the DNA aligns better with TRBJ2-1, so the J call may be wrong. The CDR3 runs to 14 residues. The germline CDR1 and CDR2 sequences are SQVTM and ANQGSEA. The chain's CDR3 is CSGGRDRLDNEQFF. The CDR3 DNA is TGCAGCGGCGGCCGGGACAGACTCGACAATGAGCAGTTCTTC.

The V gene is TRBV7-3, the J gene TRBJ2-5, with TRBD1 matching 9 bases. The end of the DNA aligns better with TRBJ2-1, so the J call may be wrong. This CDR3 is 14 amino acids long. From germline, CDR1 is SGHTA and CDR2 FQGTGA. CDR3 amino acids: CASSGQGSYNEQFF. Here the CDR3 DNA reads TGTGCCAGCAGTGGACAGGGGTCCTACAATGAGCAGTTCTTC.

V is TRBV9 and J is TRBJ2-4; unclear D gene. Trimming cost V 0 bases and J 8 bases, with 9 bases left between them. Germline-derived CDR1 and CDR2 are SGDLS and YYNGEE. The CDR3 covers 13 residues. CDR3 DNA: TGTGCCAGCAGCGTAGACAGCCGGGACATTCAGTACTTC. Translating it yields CASSVDSRDIQYF.

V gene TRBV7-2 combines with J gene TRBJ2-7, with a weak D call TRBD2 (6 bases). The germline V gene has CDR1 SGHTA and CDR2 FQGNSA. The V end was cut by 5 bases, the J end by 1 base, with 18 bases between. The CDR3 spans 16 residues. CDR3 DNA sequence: TGTGCCAGCAGCCGCTGGGAGGCCGCGTTTTCCTACGAGCAGTACTTC. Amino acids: CASSRWEAAFSYEQYF.

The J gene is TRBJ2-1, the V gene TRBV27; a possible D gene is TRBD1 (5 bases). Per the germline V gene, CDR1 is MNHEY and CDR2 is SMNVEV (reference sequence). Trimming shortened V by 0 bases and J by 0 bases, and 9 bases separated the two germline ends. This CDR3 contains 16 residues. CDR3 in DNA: TGTGCCAGCAGTTTATCACAGGTCCGCTCCTACAATGAGCAGTTCTTC. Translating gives CASSLSQVRSYNEQFF.

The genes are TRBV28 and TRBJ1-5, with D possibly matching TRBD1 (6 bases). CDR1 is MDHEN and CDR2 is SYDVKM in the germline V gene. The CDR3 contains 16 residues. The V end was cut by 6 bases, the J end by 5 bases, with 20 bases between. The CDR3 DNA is TGTGCCAGCAGATCGGGGGCAGGCCCGACCCATCAGCCCCAGCATTTT. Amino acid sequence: CASRSGAGPTHQPQHF.

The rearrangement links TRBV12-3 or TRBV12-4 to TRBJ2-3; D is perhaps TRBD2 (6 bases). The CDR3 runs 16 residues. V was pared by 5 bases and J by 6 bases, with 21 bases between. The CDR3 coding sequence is TGTGCCAGCAGTCCTACTGGCGGGGTGACAGTGGATACGCAGTATTTT. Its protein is CASSPTGGVTVDTQYF.

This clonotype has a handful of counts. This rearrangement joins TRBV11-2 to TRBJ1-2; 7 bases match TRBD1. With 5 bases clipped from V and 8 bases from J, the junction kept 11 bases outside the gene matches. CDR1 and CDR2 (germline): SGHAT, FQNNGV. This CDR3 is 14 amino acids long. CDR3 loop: CASSLGQATGGYTF. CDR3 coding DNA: TGTGCCAGCAGCCTCGGACAGGCGACGGGAGGCTACACCTTC.

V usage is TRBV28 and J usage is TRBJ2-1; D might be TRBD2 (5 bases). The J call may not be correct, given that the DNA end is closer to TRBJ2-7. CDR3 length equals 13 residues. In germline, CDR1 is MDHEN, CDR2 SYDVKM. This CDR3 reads CASFSGIAYEQYF. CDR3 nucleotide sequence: TGTGCCAGCTTCAGCGGAATCGCCTACGAGCAGTACTTC.